This T cell receptor beta chain comes out of a study of T cells in Graves' hyperthyroidism and ophthalmopathy. CDR3 length equals 15 residues. Germline lookup yields CDR1 SEHNR and CDR2 FQNEAQ (reference sequence). V was trimmed by 2 bases and J by 0 bases, leaving 8 bases between them. The TCR beta CDR3 regions underwent amplification using RNA transcripts as the source. Primed by the HTBI set, a first-round RT-PCR was run on the TCR CDR3. TCRdb processed the multiplex PCR reads anew with MiXCR; each CDR3 protein has one entry. The sample lists 500,000 to 800,000 distinct CDR3 sequences, approximately 15% occurring once. Ophthalmopathy cases met thresholds of Clinical Activity Score at least 3, NOSPECS grade at least 4 and duration under 3 months. Patients were excluded because of uncontrolled infection, other autoimmune disease, pregnancy or lactation. Points from the study as a whole: In validation, the model predicted ophthalmopathy. These predictions came a median around 5.9 months before onset. The majority of expanded thyroid clonotypes above 0.001 also appeared in blood.

This clonotype was observed a handful of times. What it recognizes is unknown. The sample taken for sequencing was blood. This chain links TRBV7-9 with TRBJ1-3, with TRBD1 as a possible D gene (5 bases). This TCR was recovered from a woman between 45 and 60 years old with Graves' ophthalmopathy. The CDR3 bases are TGTGCCAGCAGCTTACAGGGCTCCTCTGGAAACACCATATATTTT. Translating gives CASSLQGSSGNTIYF.